The 23 T cell receptor beta chains below were found in one sample sequenced in a study of CD8+ T cells in alopecia areata. The sequencing template was cDNA reverse transcribed from extracted RNA. Only in-frame clones appear in the TCRdb table, and some are missing; sequencing was by immunoSEQ multiplex PCR. The data hold around 140,000 clones, with approximately 49% observed a single time. Sequences were derived from CD4+ T cells sorted from blood, sampled at week 0. All receptors come from a human donor with alopecia areata.

This chain connects TRBV2 to TRBJ2-2; D perhaps matches TRBD1 (6 bases). Germline V gene lookup returns CDR1 SNHLY and CDR2 FYNNEI. Trimming removed 6 bases from V and 8 bases from J, with 16 bases in between. There are 14 residues in the CDR3. CDR3 coding DNA: TGTGCCAGCAGAGCCAGGGGAGTCCTTGGGGAGCTGTTTTTT. Translated: CASRARGVLGELFF. Combining the CDR3 with reference TRBV2 and TRBJ2-2 gives the whole variable domain EPEVTQTPSHQVTQMGQEVILRCVPISNHLYFYWYRQILGQKVEFLVSFYNNEISEKSEIFDDQFSVERPDGSNFTLKIRSTKLEDSAMYFCASRARGVLGELFFGEGSRLTVL.

The CDR3 reads CASSNPSGRAPEDTQYF. The CDR3 nucleotides read TGTGCCAGCAGCAACCCTAGCGGGAGGGCCCCGGAAGATACGCAGTATTTT. The chain is built from TRBV13 and TRBJ2-3; 12 bases are shared with TRBD2. This CDR3 contains 17 residues. Germline V lookup: CDR1 PRHDT, CDR2 FYEKMQ (reference sequence). Trimming took 5 bases from V and 5 from J; bases not matched to a gene: 11.

This chain uses TRBV7-9 with TRBJ2-7; TRBD2 agrees at 9 bases. Germline V gives CDR1 SEHNR, CDR2 FQNEAQ (reference sequence). This CDR3 is built from 14 residues. V trimming: 3 bases; J trimming: 6 bases; junction bases outside the gene matches: 6. The CDR3 loop is CASSFLAGSGEQYF. As DNA, the CDR3 is TGTGCCAGCAGCTTCCTAGCGGGAAGTGGCGAGCAGTACTTC.

This clone was detected once. The CDR3 loop reads CASSPQGFTEAFF. CDR3 nucleotide sequence: TGTGCCAGCTCACCCCAGGGGTTCACTGAAGCTTTCTTT. The V and J genes are TRBV18 and TRBJ1-1; D is possibly TRBD1 (6 bases). Trimming shortened V by 3 bases and J by 4 bases, and 9 bases separated the two germline ends. CDR1 and CDR2 from the germline V gene are KGHSH and LQKENI. The CDR3 is made up of 13 amino acids. The full variable domain, in which reference TRBV18 and TRBJ1-1 provide the parts outside the CDR3, is NAGVMQNPRHLVRRRGQEARLRCSPMKGHSHVYWYRQLPEEGLKFMVYLQKENIIDESGMPKERFSAEFPKEGPSILRIQQVVRGDSAAYFCASSPQGFTEAFFGQGTRLTVV.

In this sample, this clone turned up once. V is TRBV27 and J is TRBJ2-7; D possibly corresponds to TRBD2 (6 bases). The CDR3 consists of 13 residues. Germline V gene lookup returns CDR1 MNHEY and CDR2 SMNVEV (reference sequence). V was pared by 8 bases and J by 4 bases, with 15 bases between. The CDR3 region has the DNA TGTGCCAGCGGGGAGGAGGGTCGGTACGAGCAGTACTTC. As protein: CASGEEGRYEQYF.

The V gene is TRBV5-1, the J gene TRBJ2-6; D uncertain. The V end was cut by 0 bases, the J end by 0 bases, with 10 bases between. The CDR3 totals 17 residues. CDR1 is SGHRS and CDR2 is YFSETQ in the germline V gene. The CDR3 nucleotides are TGCGCCAGCAGCTTGGGACACGCAAGCTCTGGGGCCAACGTCCTGACTTTC. It translates to CASSLGHASSGANVLTF.

Only a few counts were recorded for this clone. The chain combines TRBV7-8 with TRBJ2-2; tentatively, D is TRBD1 (7 bases). CDR1 and CDR2 from the germline V gene are SGHVS and FQNEAQ. The V and J ends lost 2 bases and 5 bases respectively, with 12 bases between them. The CDR3 runs 15 residues. In nucleotides, the CDR3 is TGTGCCAGCAGCTTAACAGGGGCGGGAACCGGGGAGCTGTTTTTT. Translating it yields CASSLTGAGTGELFF.

The V and J genes are TRBV15 and TRBJ1-1, with 7 bases lining up with TRBD1. The CDR3 has 14 amino acids. The ends lost 3 bases at V and 0 bases at J; junction bases unmatched: 1. In germline, CDR1 is LNHNV, CDR2 YYDKDF (reference sequence). CDR3 bases: TGTGCCACCAGCAGGGGGACAGTGAACACTGAAGCTTTCTTT. This translates into CATSRGTVNTEAFF.

The J gene is TRBJ2-5, the V gene TRBV15; 7 bases are shared with TRBD1. The CDR3 has 18 residues. In germline, CDR1 is LNHNV, CDR2 YYDKDF (reference sequence). V trimming: 2 bases; J trimming: 0 bases; junction bases outside the gene matches: 12. The CDR3 spells CATSRIHATGTHQETQYF. Here the CDR3 DNA reads TGTGCCACCAGCAGAATCCACGCGACAGGGACCCACCAAGAGACCCAGTACTTC.

Only one count was recorded for this clone. The chain couples TRBV27 to TRBJ2-7; D remains ambiguous. This CDR3 comprises 15 residues. Trimming shortened V by 0 bases and J by 1 base, and 10 bases separated the two germline ends. Per germline, CDR1 MNHEY and CDR2 SMNVEV (reference sequence). The CDR3 reads CASSLSPWGSYEQYF. The CDR3 DNA reads TGTGCCAGCAGTTTATCTCCATGGGGTTCCTACGAGCAGTACTTC.

Many counts were recorded for this clone. The CDR3 sequence is CATSRDRGEKLFF. CDR3 nucleotide sequence: TGTGCCACCAGCAGAGATCGGGGGGAAAAACTGTTTTTT. V is TRBV15 and J is TRBJ1-4; D is perhaps TRBD1 (5 bases). Deletions cut 0 bases from V and 8 bases from J, with 7 bases between. Germline CDR1 and CDR2: LNHNV and YYDKDF (reference sequence). The CDR3 length is 13 residues. Based on the CDR3 plus reference TRBV15 and TRBJ1-4, the full variable domain is DAMVIQNPRYQVTQFGKPVTLSCSQTLNHNVMYWYQQKSSQAPKLLFHYYDKDFNNEADTPDNFQSRRPNTSFCFLDIRSPGLGDTAMYLCATSRDRGEKLFFGSGTQLSVL.

V usage is TRBV18 and J usage is TRBJ2-4; 7 nucleotides line up with TRBD2. Trimming removed 3 bases from V and 2 bases from J; junction bases left unmatched: 4. The CDR3 is 15 residues long. The germline V gene encodes CDR1 KGHSH and CDR2 LQKENI. This chain's CDR3 is CASSPSGPTKNIQYF. As DNA, the CDR3 is TGTGCCAGCTCACCTAGCGGGCCCACCAAAAACATTCAGTACTTC.

The CDR3 bases are TGTGCCAGCAGTGAATCCTCAGGGGTCACCTACAATGAGCAGTTCTTC. It codes for CASSESSGVTYNEQFF. This chain joins TRBV25-1 and TRBJ2-1; TRBD1 might be the D (6 bases). This CDR3 spans 16 amino acids. V was pared by 1 base and J by 2 bases, with 12 bases between. CDR1 and CDR2 from the germline V gene are MGHDK and SYGVNS. Full variable domain (remainder filled in from reference TRBV25-1 and TRBJ2-1): EADIYQTPRYLVIGTGKKITLECSQTMGHDKMYWYQQDPGMELHLIHYSYGVNSTEKGDLSSESTVSRIRTEHFPLTLESARPSHTSQYLCASSESSGVTYNEQFFGPGTRLTVL.

As concerns this clone: The sample has other DNA sequences that encode this CDR3 too. V gene TRBV7-2 combines with J gene TRBJ2-5; D might be TRBD2 (6 bases). Looked up from germline, CDR1 is SGHTA and CDR2 is FQGNSA. This CDR3 spans 13 amino acids. The V and J ends lost 1 base and 4 bases respectively, with 7 bases between them. CDR3 in amino acids: CASSLVGGETQYF. CDR3 DNA: TGTGCCAGCAGCTTAGTCGGGGGAGAGACCCAGTACTTC.

The chain has TRBV2 and TRBJ2-7; 7 nucleotides line up with TRBD1. Trimming cost V 5 bases and J 4 bases; bases outside gene matches: 11. This CDR3 comprises 15 residues. CDR1 is SNHLY and CDR2 is FYNNEI in the germline V gene. In DNA form, the CDR3 reads TGTGCCAGCAGTAGGTTAGGGACAGAAGATTACGAGCAGTACTTC. Amino acid sequence: CASSRLGTEDYEQYF.

V gene TRBV18 combines with J gene TRBJ1-5; a possible D gene is TRBD1 (6 bases). The CDR3 is 16 residues long. Trimming stripped 0 bases from V and 2 bases from J, with 11 bases between. Germline CDR1 KGHSH, CDR2 LQKENI. The CDR3 is CASSPPGQTGNQPQHF. Here the CDR3 DNA reads TGTGCCAGCTCACCACCGGGACAAACGGGCAATCAGCCCCAGCATTTT.

The chain combines TRBV29-1 with TRBJ2-7; D is tentatively TRBD1 or TRBD2 (5 bases each). Germline CDR1 and CDR2: SQVTM and ANQGSEA. The CDR3 runs 13 residues. V was pared by 7 bases and J by 4 bases, with 17 bases between. The CDR3 sequence: CSAGGGREYEQYF. CDR3 in DNA: TGCAGCGCTGGGGGTGGGCGAGAATACGAGCAGTACTTC.

CDR3 residues: CASSLDRNQPQHF. The CDR3 DNA sequence: TGTGCCAGCAGCTTAGACAGGAATCAGCCCCAGCATTTT. The rearrangement links TRBV7-3 to TRBJ1-5, with D possibly being TRBD1 (6 bases). Deletions cut 2 bases from V and 4 bases from J, with 6 bases between. The CDR3 runs to 13 residues. Germline CDR1 is SGHTA and CDR2 is FQGTGA. Full variable domain (remainder filled in from reference TRBV7-3 and TRBJ1-5): GAGVSQTPSNKVTEKGKYVELRCDPISGHTALYWYRQSLGQGPEFLIYFQGTGAADDSGLPNDRFFAVRPEGSVSTLKIQRTERGDSAVYLCASSLDRNQPQHFGDGTRLSIL.

The V and J genes are TRBV6-5 and TRBJ2-1; 7 positions match TRBD2. CDR3 length: 12 residues. CDR1 MNHEY and CDR2 SVGAGI come from the germline V gene. With V trimmed by 3 bases and J by 11 bases, 4 bases remained unmatched. The DNA of the CDR3 is TGTGCCAGCAGTTATTCCGGGACTAAGCAGTTCTTC. It specifies CASSYSGTKQFF.

The chain joins TRBV4-1 to TRBJ2-5, with D tentatively TRBD1 (5 bases). Trimming shortened V by 0 bases and J by 5 bases, and 19 bases separated the two germline ends. The CDR3 length is 17 residues. From germline, CDR1 is MGHRA and CDR2 YSYEKL. CDR3 loop: CASSQELVSGRQETQYF. CDR3 nucleotide sequence: TGCGCCAGCAGCCAAGAATTAGTGTCAGGGCGCCAGGAGACCCAGTACTTC.

This clone was recorded only once. The same CDR3 is also encoded by other DNA sequences in this sample. V usage is TRBV4-2 and J usage is TRBJ2-1, with D uncertain. V dropped 1 base and J dropped 6 bases, with 4 bases sitting between them. The CDR3 covers 12 residues. The germline gives CDR1 LGHNA, CDR2 YNFKEQ. CDR3 DNA sequence: TGTGCCAGCAGCCAAGGAACCAATGAGCAGTTCTTC. Its protein is CASSQGTNEQFF.

This clone has more than one count but fewer than ten. The rearrangement links TRBV4-1 to TRBJ1-2; TRBD1 matches at 11 bases. The length of the CDR3 is 14 residues. Germline CDR1 reads MGHRA; CDR2 reads YSYEKL. V was clipped by 4 bases and J by 6 bases; unmatched bases: 4. The CDR3: CASSPDRGQDGYTF. The CDR3 bases are TGCGCCAGCAGCCCGGACAGGGGGCAGGATGGCTACACCTTC.

The chain combines TRBV5-1 with TRBJ1-1; D not resolved. The CDR3 covers 14 residues. CDR1 is SGHRS, CDR2 YFSETQ, per germline. The ends were cut back, 4 bases at V and 0 bases at J, with 10 bases in the middle. Here the CDR3 reads CASSPEGVNTEAFF. Written as DNA, the CDR3 is TGCGCCAGCAGCCCAGAAGGTGTGAACACTGAAGCTTTCTTT.